This T cell receptor (beta chain) came from a study of blood T cell repertoires in COVID-19. Looking at the study overall: Sources were T cells, B-cell-depleted T cells, or PBMCs; the material itself was cDNA or gDNA.

Original handling: Estimation of nucleated cell counts was performed using reference gene primer amplification. Using immunoSEQ multiplex PCR, the repertoire was profiled, and TCRdb retains in-frame clones only, with some absent. From that table come the V and J calls and clone size; the DNA was used to work out D and trimming. The table has a few hundred thousand clones, roughly 90% seen once. The material sequenced was peripheral blood. The source is a young woman with COVID-19, enrolled during active disease.

DNA of the CDR3: TGTGCCAGCAGCTTAGCCCGACAGGGGGCATACAATGAGCAGTTCTTC. Its translation: CASSLARQGAYNEQFF. The chain recombines TRBV5-4 with TRBJ2-1; 10 nucleotides line up with TRBD1. The CDR3 is 16 amino acids. Germline V gene lookup returns CDR1 SGHNT and CDR2 YYREEE (reference sequence). The J segment lost 4 bases and the V segment lost 2 bases, leaving 6 bases of the junction unmatched.